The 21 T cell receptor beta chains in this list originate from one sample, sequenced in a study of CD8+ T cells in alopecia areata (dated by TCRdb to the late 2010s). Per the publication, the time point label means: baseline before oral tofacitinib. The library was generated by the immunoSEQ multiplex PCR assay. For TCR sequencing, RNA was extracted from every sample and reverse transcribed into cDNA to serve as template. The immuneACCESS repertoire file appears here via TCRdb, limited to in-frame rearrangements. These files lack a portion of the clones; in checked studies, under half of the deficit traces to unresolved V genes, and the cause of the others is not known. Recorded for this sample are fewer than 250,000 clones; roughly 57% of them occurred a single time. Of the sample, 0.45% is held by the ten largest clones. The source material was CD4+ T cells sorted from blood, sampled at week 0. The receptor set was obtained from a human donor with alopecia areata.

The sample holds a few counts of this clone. CDR3 loop: CASSSTGGRNEQYF. CDR3 nucleotides: TGTGCCAGCAGTTCCACAGGGGGCAGGAACGAGCAGTACTTC. The chain combines TRBV7-9 with TRBJ2-7; 9 bases agree with TRBD1. CDR3 size: 14 residues. Germline CDR1 and CDR2: SEHNR and FQNEAQ (reference sequence). Trimming cost V 6 bases and J 5 bases; bases outside gene matches: 8.

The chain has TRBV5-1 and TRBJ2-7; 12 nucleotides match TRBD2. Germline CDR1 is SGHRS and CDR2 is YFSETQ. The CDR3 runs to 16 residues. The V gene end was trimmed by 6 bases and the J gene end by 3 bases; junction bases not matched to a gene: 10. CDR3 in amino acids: CASTRGLAGLSYEQYF. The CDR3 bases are TGCGCCAGCACCCGTGGACTAGCGGGGTTAAGCTACGAGCAGTACTTC.

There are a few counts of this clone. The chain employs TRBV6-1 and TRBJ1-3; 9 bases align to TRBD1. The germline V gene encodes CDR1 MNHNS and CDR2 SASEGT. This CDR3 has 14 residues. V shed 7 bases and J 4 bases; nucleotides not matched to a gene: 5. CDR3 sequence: CASTLGQGGNTIYF. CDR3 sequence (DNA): TGTGCCAGCACCCTGGGACAGGGAGGAAACACCATATATTTT.

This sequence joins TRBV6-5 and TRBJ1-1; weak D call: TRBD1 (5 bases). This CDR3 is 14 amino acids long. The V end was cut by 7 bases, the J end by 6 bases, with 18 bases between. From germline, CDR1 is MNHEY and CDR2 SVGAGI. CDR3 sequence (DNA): TGTGCCAGCACCCGCGACAGCCGTACCCCTGAAGCTTTCTTT. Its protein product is CASTRDSRTPEAFF.

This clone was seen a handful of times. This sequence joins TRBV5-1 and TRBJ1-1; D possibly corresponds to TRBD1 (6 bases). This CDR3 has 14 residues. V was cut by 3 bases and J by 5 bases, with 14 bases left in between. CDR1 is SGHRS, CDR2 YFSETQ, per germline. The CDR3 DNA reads TGCGCCAGCAGCTCTAACGACAGGAGGACTGAAGCTTTCTTT. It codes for CASSSNDRRTEAFF.

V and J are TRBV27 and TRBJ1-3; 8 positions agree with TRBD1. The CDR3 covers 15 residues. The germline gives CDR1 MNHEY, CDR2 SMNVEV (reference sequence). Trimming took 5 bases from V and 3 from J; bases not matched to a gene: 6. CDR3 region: CASSPQGALGNTIYF. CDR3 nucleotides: TGTGCCAGCAGTCCCCAGGGGGCACTTGGAAACACCATATATTTT.

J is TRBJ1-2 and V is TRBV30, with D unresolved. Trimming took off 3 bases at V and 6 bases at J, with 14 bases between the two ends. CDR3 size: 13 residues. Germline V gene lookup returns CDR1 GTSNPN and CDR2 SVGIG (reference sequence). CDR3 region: CAWSRSALNGYTF. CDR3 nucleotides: TGTGCCTGGAGCCGATCAGCCCTCAATGGCTACACCTTC. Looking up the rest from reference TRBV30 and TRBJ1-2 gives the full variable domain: SQTIHQWPATLVQPVGSPLSLECTVEGTSNPNLYWYRQAAGRGLQLLFYSVGIGQISSEVPQNLSASRPQDRQFILSSKKLLLSDSGFYLCAWSRSALNGYTFGSGTRLTVV.

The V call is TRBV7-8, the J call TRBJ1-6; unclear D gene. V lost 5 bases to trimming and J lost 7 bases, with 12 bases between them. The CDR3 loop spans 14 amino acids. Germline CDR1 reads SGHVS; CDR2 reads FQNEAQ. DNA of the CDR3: TGTGCCAGCAGCCCTTGGGAGCGGAATTCACCCCTCCACTTT. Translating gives CASSPWERNSPLHF.

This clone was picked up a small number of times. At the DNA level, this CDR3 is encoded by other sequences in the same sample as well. CDR3 sequence reads: CASSLGLAGRTDTQYF. The CDR3 region has the DNA TGTGCCAGCAGCTTGGGGCTAGCGGGGAGAACAGATACGCAGTATTTT. The chain has TRBV7-2 and TRBJ2-3; TRBD2 agrees at 9 bases. This CDR3 region has 16 residues. V lost 3 bases, J lost 3 bases, and 7 bases stayed unmatched. CDR1 is SGHTA, CDR2 FQGNSA, per germline.

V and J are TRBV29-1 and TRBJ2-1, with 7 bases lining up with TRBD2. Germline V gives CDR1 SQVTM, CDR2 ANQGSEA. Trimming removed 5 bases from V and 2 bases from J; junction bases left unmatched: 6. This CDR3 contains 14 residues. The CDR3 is CSVLPGLTYNEQFF. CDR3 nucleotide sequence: TGCAGCGTTCTACCGGGACTAACCTACAATGAGCAGTTCTTC.

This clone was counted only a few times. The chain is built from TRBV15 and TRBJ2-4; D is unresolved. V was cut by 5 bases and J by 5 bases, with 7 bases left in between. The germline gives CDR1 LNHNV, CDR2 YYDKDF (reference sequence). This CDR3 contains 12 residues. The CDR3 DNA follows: TGTGCCACCAGCTCCAATCAAAACATTCAGTACTTC. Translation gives CATSSNQNIQYF. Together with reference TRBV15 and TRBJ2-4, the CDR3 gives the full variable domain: DAMVIQNPRYQVTQFGKPVTLSCSQTLNHNVMYWYQQKSSQAPKLLFHYYDKDFNNEADTPDNFQSRRPNTSFCFLDIRSPGLGDTAMYLCATSSNQNIQYFGAGTRLSVL.

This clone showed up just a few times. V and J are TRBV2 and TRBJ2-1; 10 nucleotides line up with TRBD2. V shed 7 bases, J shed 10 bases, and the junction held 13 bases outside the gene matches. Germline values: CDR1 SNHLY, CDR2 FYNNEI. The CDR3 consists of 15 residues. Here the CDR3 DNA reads TGTGCCAGCACAGTAGCGGGAGGAATGGGGAAAGAGCAGTTCTTC. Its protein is CASTVAGGMGKEQFF.

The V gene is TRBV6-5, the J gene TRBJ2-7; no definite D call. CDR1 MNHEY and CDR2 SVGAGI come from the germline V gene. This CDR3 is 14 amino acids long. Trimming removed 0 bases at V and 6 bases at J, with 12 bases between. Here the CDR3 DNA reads TGTGCCAGCAGTTACTCGGGCGGTAGCAGCGAGCAGTACTTC. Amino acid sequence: CASSYSGGSSEQYF.

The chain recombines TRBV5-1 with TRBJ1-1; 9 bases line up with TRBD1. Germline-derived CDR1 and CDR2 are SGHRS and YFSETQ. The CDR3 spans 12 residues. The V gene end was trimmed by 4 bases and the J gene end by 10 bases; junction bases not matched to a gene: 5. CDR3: CASSPGQGSAFF. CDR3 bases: TGCGCCAGCAGCCCGGGACAGGGATCAGCTTTCTTT.

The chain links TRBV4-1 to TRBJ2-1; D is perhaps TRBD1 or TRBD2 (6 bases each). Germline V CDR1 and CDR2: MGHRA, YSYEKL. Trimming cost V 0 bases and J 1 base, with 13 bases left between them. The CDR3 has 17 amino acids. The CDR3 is CASSQDGGGQSYNEQFF. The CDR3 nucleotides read TGCGCCAGCAGCCAAGATGGGGGAGGACAGTCCTACAATGAGCAGTTCTTC.

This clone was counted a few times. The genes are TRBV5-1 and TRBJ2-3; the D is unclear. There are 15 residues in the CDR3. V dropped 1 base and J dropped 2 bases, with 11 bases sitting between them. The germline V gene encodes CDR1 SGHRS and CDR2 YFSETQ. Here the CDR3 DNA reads TGCGCCAGCAGCTTGATCGGAGAGAACACAGATACGCAGTATTTT. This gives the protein CASSLIGENTDTQYF.

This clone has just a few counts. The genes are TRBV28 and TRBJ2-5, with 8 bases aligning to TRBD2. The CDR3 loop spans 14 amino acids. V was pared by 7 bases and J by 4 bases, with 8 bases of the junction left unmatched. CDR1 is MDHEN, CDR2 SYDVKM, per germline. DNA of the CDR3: TGTGCCAGCACAACGGGGGGGCCGGGAGAGACCCAGTACTTC. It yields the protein CASTTGGPGETQYF.

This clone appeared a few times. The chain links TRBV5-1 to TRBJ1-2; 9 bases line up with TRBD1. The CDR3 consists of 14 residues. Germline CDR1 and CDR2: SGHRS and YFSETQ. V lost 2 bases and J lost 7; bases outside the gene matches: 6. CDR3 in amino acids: CASSFNDRGAGYTF. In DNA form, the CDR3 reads TGCGCCAGCAGCTTTAACGACAGGGGGGCTGGCTACACCTTC.

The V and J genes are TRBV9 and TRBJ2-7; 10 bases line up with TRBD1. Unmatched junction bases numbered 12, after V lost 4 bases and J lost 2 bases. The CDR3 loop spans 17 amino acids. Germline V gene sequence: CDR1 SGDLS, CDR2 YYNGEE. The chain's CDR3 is CASSPRRGTGDTYEQYF. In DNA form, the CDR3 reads TGTGCCAGCAGCCCCCGGAGGGGGACAGGGGATACCTACGAGCAGTACTTC.

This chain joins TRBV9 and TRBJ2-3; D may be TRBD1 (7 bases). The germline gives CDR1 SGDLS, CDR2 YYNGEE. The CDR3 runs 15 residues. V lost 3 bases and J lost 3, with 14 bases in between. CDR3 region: CASSARQGGTDTQYF. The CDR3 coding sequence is TGTGCCAGCAGCGCCAGGCAGGGGGGAACAGATACGCAGTATTTT.

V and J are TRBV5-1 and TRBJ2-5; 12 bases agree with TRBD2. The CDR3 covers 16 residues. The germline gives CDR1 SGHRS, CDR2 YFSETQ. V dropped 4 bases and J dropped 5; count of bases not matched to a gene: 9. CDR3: CASSLRTSGTSETQYF. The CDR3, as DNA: TGCGCCAGCAGCCTTAGGACTAGCGGGACAAGTGAGACCCAGTACTTC.